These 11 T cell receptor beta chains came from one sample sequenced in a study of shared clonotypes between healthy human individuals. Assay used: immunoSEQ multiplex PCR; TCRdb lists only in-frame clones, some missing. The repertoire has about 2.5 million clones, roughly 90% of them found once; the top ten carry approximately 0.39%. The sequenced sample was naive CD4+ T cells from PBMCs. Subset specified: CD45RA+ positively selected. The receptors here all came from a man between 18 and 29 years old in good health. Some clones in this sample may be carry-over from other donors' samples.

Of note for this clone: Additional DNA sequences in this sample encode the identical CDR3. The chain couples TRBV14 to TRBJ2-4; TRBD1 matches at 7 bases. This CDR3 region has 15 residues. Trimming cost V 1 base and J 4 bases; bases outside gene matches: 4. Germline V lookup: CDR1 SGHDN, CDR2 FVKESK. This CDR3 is CASSQVGTAKNIQYF. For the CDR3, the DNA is TGTGCCAGCAGCCAAGTGGGGACAGCGAAAAACATTCAGTACTTC.

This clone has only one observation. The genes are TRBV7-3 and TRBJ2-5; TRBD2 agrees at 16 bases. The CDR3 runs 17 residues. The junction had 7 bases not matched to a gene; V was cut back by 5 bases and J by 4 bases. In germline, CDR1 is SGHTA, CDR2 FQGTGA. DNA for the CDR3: TGTGCCAGCAGCATACCGGGACTAGCGGGAGGGCGAGAGACCCAGTACTTC. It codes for CASSIPGLAGGRETQYF.

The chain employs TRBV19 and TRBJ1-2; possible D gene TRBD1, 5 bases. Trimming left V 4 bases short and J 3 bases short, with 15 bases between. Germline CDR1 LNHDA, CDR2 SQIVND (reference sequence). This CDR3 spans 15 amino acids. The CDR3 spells CASSSPRDRDYGYTF. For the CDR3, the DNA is TGTGCCAGTAGTAGTCCTCGCGACAGAGACTATGGCTACACCTTC.

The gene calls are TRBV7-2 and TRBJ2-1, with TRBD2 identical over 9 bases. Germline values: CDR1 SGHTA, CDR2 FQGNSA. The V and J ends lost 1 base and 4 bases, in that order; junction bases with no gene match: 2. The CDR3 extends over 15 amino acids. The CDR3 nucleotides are TGTGCCAGCAGCTTAGTACTAGCGGGTTACAATGAGCAGTTCTTC. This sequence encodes CASSLVLAGYNEQFF. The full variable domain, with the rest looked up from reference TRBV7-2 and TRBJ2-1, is GAGVSQSPSNKVTEKGKDVELRCDPISGHTALYWYRQSLGQGLEFLIYFQGNSAPDKSGLPSDRFSAERTGGSVSTLTIQRTQQEDSAVYLCASSLVLAGYNEQFFGPGTRLTVL.

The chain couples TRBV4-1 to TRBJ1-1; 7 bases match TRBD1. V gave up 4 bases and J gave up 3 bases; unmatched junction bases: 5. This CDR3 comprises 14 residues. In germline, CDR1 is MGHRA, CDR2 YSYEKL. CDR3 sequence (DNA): TGCGCCAGCAGCCGACAGGGTACGGACACTGAAGCTTTCTTT. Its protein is CASSRQGTDTEAFF.

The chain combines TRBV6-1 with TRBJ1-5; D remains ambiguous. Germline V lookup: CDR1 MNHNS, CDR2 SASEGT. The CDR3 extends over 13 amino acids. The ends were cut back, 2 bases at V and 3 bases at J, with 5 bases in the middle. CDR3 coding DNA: TGTGCCAGCAGTGAATACACCAATCAGCCCCAGCATTTT. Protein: CASSEYTNQPQHF.

In DNA, the CDR3 is TGTGCCAGCAGCCCAACCGGGACTAGCTTTCCCTACGAGCAGTACTTC. Residues: CASSPTGTSFPYEQYF. This chain joins TRBV4-2 and TRBJ2-7; 9 bases fit TRBD2. This CDR3 has 16 residues. J gave up 2 bases and V 4 bases, and 9 bases lay outside the gene matches. Germline CDR1 and CDR2: LGHNA and YNFKEQ.

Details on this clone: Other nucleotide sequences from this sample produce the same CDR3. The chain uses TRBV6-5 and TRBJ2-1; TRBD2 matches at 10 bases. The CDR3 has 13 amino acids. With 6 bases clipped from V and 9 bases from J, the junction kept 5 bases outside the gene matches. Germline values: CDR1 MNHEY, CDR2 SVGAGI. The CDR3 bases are TGTGCCAGCAGGCTAGCGGGAGATTCTGAGCAGTTCTTC. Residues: CASRLAGDSEQFF.

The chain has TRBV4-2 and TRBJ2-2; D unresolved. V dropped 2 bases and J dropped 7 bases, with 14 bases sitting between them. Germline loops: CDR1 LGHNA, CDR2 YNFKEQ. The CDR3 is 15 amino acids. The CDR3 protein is CASSQSRAISGELFF. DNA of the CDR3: TGTGCCAGCAGCCAATCCCGCGCCATAAGCGGGGAGCTGTTTTTT.

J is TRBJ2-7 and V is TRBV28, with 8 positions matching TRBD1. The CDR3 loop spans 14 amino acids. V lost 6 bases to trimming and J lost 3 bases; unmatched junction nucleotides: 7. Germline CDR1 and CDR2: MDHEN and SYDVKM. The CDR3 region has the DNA TGTGCCAGCAGAGGACAGGGTGGAGGCTACGAGCAGTACTTC. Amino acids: CASRGQGGGYEQYF.

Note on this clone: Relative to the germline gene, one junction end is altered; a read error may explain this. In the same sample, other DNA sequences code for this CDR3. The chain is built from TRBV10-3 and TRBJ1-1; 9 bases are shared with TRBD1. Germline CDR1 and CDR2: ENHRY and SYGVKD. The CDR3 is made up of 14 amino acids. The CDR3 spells CAISGQGMNTEAFF. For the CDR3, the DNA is TGTGCCATCAGCGGACAGGGGATGAATACTGAAGCTTTCTTT.